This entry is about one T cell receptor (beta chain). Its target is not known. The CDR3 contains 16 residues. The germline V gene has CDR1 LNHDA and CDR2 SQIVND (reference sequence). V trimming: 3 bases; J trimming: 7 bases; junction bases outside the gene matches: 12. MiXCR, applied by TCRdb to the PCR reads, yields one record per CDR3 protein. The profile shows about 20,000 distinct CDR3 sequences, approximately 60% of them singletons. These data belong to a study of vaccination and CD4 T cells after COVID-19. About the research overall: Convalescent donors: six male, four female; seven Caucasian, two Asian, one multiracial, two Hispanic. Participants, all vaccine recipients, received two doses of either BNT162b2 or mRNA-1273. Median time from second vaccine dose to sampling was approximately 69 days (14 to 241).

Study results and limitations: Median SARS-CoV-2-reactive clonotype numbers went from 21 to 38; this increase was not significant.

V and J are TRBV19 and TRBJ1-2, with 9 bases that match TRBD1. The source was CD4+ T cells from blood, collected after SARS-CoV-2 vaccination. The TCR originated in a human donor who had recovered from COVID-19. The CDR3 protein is CASSMKQGASPSGYTF. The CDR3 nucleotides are TGTGCCAGTAGTATGAAACAGGGGGCAAGTCCGAGTGGCTACACCTTC.